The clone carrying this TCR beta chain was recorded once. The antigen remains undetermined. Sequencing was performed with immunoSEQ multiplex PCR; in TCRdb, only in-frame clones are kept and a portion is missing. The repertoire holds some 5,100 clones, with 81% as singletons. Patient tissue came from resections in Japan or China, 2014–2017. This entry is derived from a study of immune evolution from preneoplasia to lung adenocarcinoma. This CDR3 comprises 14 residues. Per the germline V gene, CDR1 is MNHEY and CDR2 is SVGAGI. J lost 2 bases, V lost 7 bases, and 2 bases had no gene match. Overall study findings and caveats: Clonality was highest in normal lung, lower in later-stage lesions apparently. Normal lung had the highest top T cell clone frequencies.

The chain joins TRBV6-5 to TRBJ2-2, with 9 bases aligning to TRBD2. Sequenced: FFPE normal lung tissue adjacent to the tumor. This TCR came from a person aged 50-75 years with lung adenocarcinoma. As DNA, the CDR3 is TGTGCCAGCAAGCGGGAGGTAAACACCGGGGAGCTGTTTTTT. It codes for CASKREVNTGELFF.